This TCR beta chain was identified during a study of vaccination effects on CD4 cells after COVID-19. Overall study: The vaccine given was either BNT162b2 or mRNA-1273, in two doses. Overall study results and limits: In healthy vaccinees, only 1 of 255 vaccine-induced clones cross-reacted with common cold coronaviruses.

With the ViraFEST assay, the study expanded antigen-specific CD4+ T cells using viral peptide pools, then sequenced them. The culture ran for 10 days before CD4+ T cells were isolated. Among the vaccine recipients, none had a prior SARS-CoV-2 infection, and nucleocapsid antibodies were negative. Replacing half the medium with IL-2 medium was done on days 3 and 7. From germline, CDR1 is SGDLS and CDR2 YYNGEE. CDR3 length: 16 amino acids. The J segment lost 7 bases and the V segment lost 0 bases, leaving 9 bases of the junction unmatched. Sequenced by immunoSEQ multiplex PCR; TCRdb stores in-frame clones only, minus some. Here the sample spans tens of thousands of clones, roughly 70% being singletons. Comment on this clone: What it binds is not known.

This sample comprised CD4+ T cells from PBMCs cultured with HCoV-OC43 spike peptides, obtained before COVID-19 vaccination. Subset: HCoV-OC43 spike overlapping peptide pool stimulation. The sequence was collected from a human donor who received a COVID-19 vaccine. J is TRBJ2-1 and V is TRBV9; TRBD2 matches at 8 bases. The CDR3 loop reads CASSVEASGSRNEQFF. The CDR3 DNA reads TGTGCCAGCAGCGTAGAAGCCAGCGGGAGTAGGAATGAGCAGTTCTTC.